This T cell receptor beta chain was profiled in a study of T cell responses to AZD1222 COVID-19 vaccine. V was clipped by 6 bases and J by 5 bases, with 13 bases between them. Germline loops: CDR1 MDHEN, CDR2 SYDVKM. The CDR3 length is 13 residues. The method was immunoSEQ multiplex PCR; TCRdb's version includes in-frame clones alone and lacks a portion of them. The sample records around 170,000 clones, approximately 89% being singletons. The sample here was peripheral blood, taken on day 0 of AZD1222 vaccination. V gene TRBV28 combines with J gene TRBJ2-5; possibly TRBD1 for D (6 bases). The TCR comes from an adult in good health. For the CDR3, the DNA is TGTGCCAGCAGGCCAGGGGCAGGGGAGACCCAGTACTTC. The encoded protein is CASRPGAGETQYF.